The clone carrying this TCR beta chain was seen a handful of times. Its antigen is still unknown. The data were obtained in a study of CD8 T cells in ankylosing spondylitis. Study-wide results and caveats: What seemed typical of ankylosing spondylitis blood was a TCR beta motif built from eight highly homologous variants.

V gave up 2 bases and J gave up 2 bases, with 13 bases separating them. The CDR3 consists of 15 residues. TCRdb passed the 5' RACE reads through MiXCR, listing each CDR3 protein once. Found here are 670,000 or so distinct CDR3 sequences, around 17% of them singletons; the top ten hold about 19%. This TCR derives from a male donor with ankylosing spondylitis. Material: blood, either unsorted or a sorted T cell fraction (not recorded which). This chain connects TRBV12-3 or TRBV12-4 to TRBJ2-7; the D is unclear. The CDR3 DNA sequence: TGTGCCAGCAGTTTAAACACTGGTGGGGCCTACGAGCAGTACTTC. Amino acids: CASSLNTGGAYEQYF.